Given below is one T cell receptor (beta chain) in context. Its antigen is currently not known. For every CD8+ T cell subset, over 250,000 cells were flow-sorted straight into RLT lysis buffer, and each subset was sorted in triplicate. To exclude memory contaminants, naive CD8+ T cells were stringently defined as CD45RO-CCR7+CD27+CD95-. Peripheral blood mononuclear cells were isolated from buffy coats by standard density gradient centrifugation. Naive CXCR3-negative and CXCR3-positive CD8+ T cells were flow-sorted on a FACSAria III. An RNeasy Mini Kit was used to extract total RNA from the sorted cells. This sample is drawn from a study of CXCR3-negative and CXCR3-positive naive CD8 T cells (dated by TCRdb to the late 2010s). Regarding the study in general: In total, roughly 140 million TRB reads were obtained, which works out to roughly 1.5 +/- 0.3 million reads per library. Naive subsets from about 5 donors and memory cells from 3 donors were included in the TRBV-TRBJ cluster analysis. Diversity and physicochemical repertoire analyses covered some eleven donors pooled from two independent experiments. The study at large found these results: Because CXCR3 expression was partially decreased after cryopreservation, freshly isolated PBMCs were used for most assays. Within the same donor, TRBV-TRBJ usage looked similar between naive CXCR3-negative and CXCR3-positive cells, but memory cells had distinct patterns. TRB CDR3s from CXCR3-positive naive cells showed higher hydrophobicity (lower Kidera factor 4), lower energy, and higher strength and volume indices than CXCR3-negative naive cells. Because surface CD5, which is linked to self-reactivity in mice, was comparable between the naive subsets, TCR interaction strength was also inferred from the physicochemical properties of TRB CDR3s. Repertoire diversity was comparably high in both naive subsets but much lower in memory CD8+ T cells.

The run used a NextSeq 550. The Human TCR Profiling Kit (MiLaboratory) was used to prepare UMI-labeled 5' RACE TRB cDNA libraries. The full amount of extracted RNA was used for cDNA synthesis, and the full amount of resulting cDNA was used for PCR amplification. The libraries were made side by side, with each library going through the same number of PCR cycles. In the original analysis: With a minimum of two reads required per UMI, MIGEC and MiXCR pulled out about 52,000 +/- 9,100 unique UMI-labeled TRB cDNA molecules from each library. On average, 40,000 +/- 10,000 functional in-frame TRB CDR3 nucleotide clonotypes lacking stop codons were found per library. After downsampling to 5000 UMI-labeled TRB molecules per sample, diversity metrics such as normalized Shannon-Wiener and Chao1 were calculated in VDJtools. VDJtools computed clonotype-size-weighted physicochemical properties of the central five CDR3 residues: interaction energy, strength, volume and Kidera factor 4. TCRdb reprocessed the reads and provides one entry for every CDR3 protein sequence; no DNA is given. These V and J calls rely on TCRdb rather than the paper's analysis. This sample's table has entries for 95,000 to 100,000 distinct CDR3 sequences. The biggest ten clones account for 0.95% to 1.4% of the sample.

The CDR3 numbers 13 residues from cysteine through phenylalanine. No DNA appears here. In the germline V gene, CDR1 corresponds to MRHNA and CDR2 to SNTAGT. The sequenced sample consisted of naive CXCR3+ CD8+ T cells from blood. This specimen's cell subset or site label, per the study, means: CD45RO-CCR7+CD27+CD95- naive CD8+ T cells expressing CXCR3 (TNR3+). The source is a human donor in good health. Some clones in this sample may be carry-over from other donors' samples. Recombination connected TRBV6-4 to TRBJ2-1. The CDR3 region: CASSAGSGYEQFF.